This entry is about one T cell receptor (beta chain). Its antigen target is currently unknown. It has no much larger one-base neighbor in the sample; base qualities were not kept. The data are from a study of cytomegalovirus exposure and HLA in healthy donors (dated 2017 in TCRdb). With regard to the full study: According to an earlier analysis of around 600 of the donors, about 170 million T cells yielded 117 million unique TCR beta sequences and 276 Gb of sequence data. An early release that covered roughly 600 HLA-typed donors contained around 330 gigabases of sequencing data and around 80 million unique TCR sequences. Of the roughly 430 genotyped donors, about 84% fell in the genetic ancestry cluster associated with self-reported Caucasian donors. The study was designed to test whether signatures of past pathogen exposure could be identified by cataloging public T cell receptors. Using immunosequencing, the study profiled T cell repertoires from 550 to 750 subjects and related those repertoires to cytomegalovirus serostatus. Along with the approximately 700-subject first cohort, a separate validation cohort of over a hundred different subjects was used. The study combined high-throughput TCR immunosequencing, statistical association of individual TCRs with disease status, and machine learning to predict cytomegalovirus infection status. In a later analysis, previously published TCR beta repertoires from roughly 710 donors were re-analyzed and high-resolution HLA genotyping was added so that TCR occurrence patterns could be studied. The later analysis used no new phenotypic data to find candidate immune exposures, relying instead on TCR beta sequences and their occurrence across donors. An earlier analysis of some 500 of the donors applied high-throughput TCR beta sequencing to assess whether each TCR beta V gene segment acted as functional or pseudogenic. Donor age, sex, ethnicity and CMV serostatus were compiled together with the repertoire data. In a later genetic analysis, genome-wide SNP genotypes for 398 of the 666 donors were used, and that subset was treated as a discovery cohort. All discovery cohort repertoires had been generated on a single sequencing platform. Class I and class II HLA loci were covered by the typing at four-digit resolution. The number of typed donors differed by locus: about 620-630 for A, B, C, DRB1 and DQB1; 500 to 550 for DQA1; roughly 600 for DPA1; and some 430 for DPB1. About 5 DR-DQ haplotypes were handled as single units for association and clustering, since linkage in the cohort was strong. On average, 235,054 unique TCR beta nucleotide sequences were sequenced per donor among a few hundred genotyped donors of the cohort, with roughly 18% of those sequences being non-productive.

Measured from the cysteine to the phenylalanine, the CDR3 is 12 residues long. Only CDR3 DNA is held: 36 bases, read in frame from base 1. CDR1 and CDR2 (SNHLY, FYNNEI) derive from the germline V gene. The library was built by means of the immunoSEQ multiplex PCR assay. The multiplex PCR relied on a mix of 60 forward primers for TCR Vbeta segments and 13 reverse primers for TCR Jbeta segments. Amplification of the CDR3 region of rearranged TCR beta genes was performed with a multiplex PCR assay on genomic DNA. The Illumina HiSeq System was used to sequence the amplified TCR beta libraries as 87-base-pair reads. As for the authors' bioinformatics: A later analysis tallied 75 million to 85 million unique TCR beta chains across the 666 repertoires, and about 12 million of those chains were shared by two or more donors. Raw reads were error-corrected and collapsed into unique sequences by a nearest-neighbor algorithm in which closely related sequences were merged to remove PCR and sequencing errors. V, D and J gene segments were assigned by aligning CDR3 sequences to IMGT reference sequences. For a sequence to be retained, at least a six-nucleotide match to both a V gene segment and a J gene segment was required. Rearrangements were called productive when the CDR3 lacked stop codons and stayed in frame with V and J; all others were non-productive. CDR3 was defined according to IMGT convention as the region running from the second conserved V-encoded cysteine to the conserved J-encoded phenylalanine. In an earlier analysis of 500 to 650 of the donors, sequences lacking an unambiguous match to a single V gene segment were excluded. An earlier analysis of some 500 of the donors classified V segments as functional when productive rearrangements were above 56.7% and as segregating when the standard deviation between donors was above 5%. To diagnose cytomegalovirus status from the catalog of TCR beta chain sequences, a statistical classification framework was built. A later analysis assigned V and J genes by comparing TCR nucleotide sequences with IMGT/GENE-DB human TR gene sequences. The TCRdist pipeline was used in a later analysis to assign CDR3 sequences and most-parsimonious VDJ recombination scenarios. In a later analysis, each TCR beta chain was defined by its CDR3 amino acid sequence together with its V-gene family, and reads lacking a unique V-gene family were excluded. To address suspected cross-contamination and a sequencing artifact, a later analysis removed around 590 highly shared, low-generation-probability nucleotide sequences. A later analysis calculated a clonal expansion index for each public chain from normalized within-repertoire ranks of inferred template counts. In a later analysis, generation probabilities were computed with a VDJ recombination model fitted to out-of-frame rearrangements, and the resulting probabilities were checked against IGoR. In a later analysis, TCR-TCR, TCR-HLA and TCR-CMV co-occurrence was scored with hypergeometric tests, and a repertoire-size bias correction was applied to TCR pairs. False discovery rates were estimated in a later analysis by permuting HLA or CMV assignments 20 times. In a later analysis, co-occurring TCRs were grouped using DBSCAN, with TCRdist sequence similarity added in when clustering inside HLA-allele-positive subsets. Co-occurrence clustering excluded repertoires with fewer than 30,000 or more than 120,000 public chains, plus five with anomalous nucleotide sharing. TCRdb took over this immuneACCESS table, retaining in-frame rearrangements with V and J assigned. Such tables are incomplete; in checked studies, under half of the missing clones stem from an unresolved V gene, and the remainder is unexplained. V, J and clone size were drawn from that table, and D and trimming were deduced from the DNA. This sample has over 150,000 clones in its table, and roughly 80% of those were observed once. Around 2% of the sample lies in the top ten.

General study outcomes and caveats: It was suggested by the authors that the approach could potentially be generalized to other disease states and immunological phenotypes. A further reported finding was that TCR beta sequences accurately predicted the HLA-A and HLA-B alleles for most subjects in the first cohort. The study listed 150 to 200 TCR beta chains as associated with cytomegalovirus. According to a later analysis, TCR association rates differed among HLA loci, with DRB1 alleles showing the most associated TCRs and HLA-C alleles showing the fewest. Three of the identified cytomegalovirus-associated TCR beta chains were confirmed in vitro to be specific for cytomegalovirus antigens. The classifier was reported to diagnose cytomegalovirus status with high specificity and sensitivity in both the original and validation cohorts. Only TCR beta chains were sequenced in this cohort, and the absence of alpha or paired-chain data limited detectable features. Immune exposure information for the cohort was limited to CMV serostatus. In a later genetic analysis, fewer N-insertions in productive TCRs were reported among donors in an Asian-associated ancestry cluster than the approximately 710-donor mean. In a later genetic analysis, a missense DCLRE1C variant was associated with V-gene and J-gene trimming of TCR beta chains, and the association was replicated in an independent cohort. A group of highly shared sequence variants was considered likely to be a technical artifact of the sequencing pipeline. In a later analysis, several top co-occurrence clusters were reported to appear linked to parvovirus B19, influenza, CMV and Epstein-Barr virus. In a later analysis, some 18,000 TCR beta sequences were associated with specific HLA alleles at a false discovery rate of 0.05. Sequencing depth was assumed to be roughly uniform across donors in the presence/absence analyses, though that assumption may not hold. Linkage disequilibrium might explain the correlated functional status among segregating V segments, but an unknown experimental factor could not be ruled out. Because counts were too low, roughly 17 rarely observed V segments, including chromosome 9 orphons, were left out of the earlier analysis of about 500 of the donors. Assigning TCR associations to individual alleles was difficult when HLA alleles, especially DR and DQ, strongly co-occurred. Most TCR sequences were observed very rarely across donors, whereas some public TCRs were present in many individuals. In an earlier analysis of 587 of the donors, most TCR beta V segments appeared in productive rearrangements about 87% or about 30% of the time, broadly matching IMGT annotations. Compared with equally common non-associated chains, HLA-associated TCR beta chains in a later analysis were more clonally expanded and had lower generation probabilities. Most CMV-associated TCR beta chains appeared to be HLA-restricted in a later analysis, and the HLA associations seemed to be driven largely by CMV exposure. Because HLA typing was missing for some donors at each locus, association tests included only the typed subset. Because the 87-base-pair reads could not distinguish some IMGT-functional V segments, including TRBV6-2 and TRBV6-3, those segments were excluded.

The cohort was made up of around 720 healthy bone marrow donors. All cohort members were sampled while nominally healthy, although unrecorded immune exposures were likely present. Of the 666 cohort members, around 300 had a positive CMV serostatus and 350 to 450 had a negative one, while no CMV serostatus was recorded for the donor. Each donor provided a peripheral blood sample, and peripheral blood mononuclear cells were used for TCR beta sequencing. The Qiagen DNeasy Blood Extraction Kit was used to extract genomic DNA from the blood cell samples. This clonotype was sampled from a human donor in good health. The sequencing sample was made of PBMCs. The chain couples TRBV2 to TRBJ2-5; TRBD1 is perhaps the D gene, given 6 matching bases. The end of the DNA is better explained by TRBJ2-7, so the J call may be wrong. The nucleotides read TGTGCCATACAGGGAACCCCCTACGAGCAGTACTTC. It specifies CAIQGTPYEQYF.